This T cell receptor beta chain is drawn from a study of blood T cell repertoires in COVID-19. On the study more broadly: COVID-19 samples, acute and convalescent, were from the United States, Italy and Spain. Sources were T cells, B-cell-depleted T cells, or PBMCs; the material itself was cDNA or gDNA.

This clone was counted between two and nine times. Authors' methods: The assay estimated nucleated cells by amplifying reference gene primers. The protocol was immunoSEQ multiplex PCR, while the TCRdb copy is restricted to in-frame clones and leaves out a portion. D and trimming come from the DNA, and the V and J calls and clone size come from that table. The table includes about 13,000 clones, roughly 80% detected once. The TCR comes from a man aged 35 to 55 with active or convalescent COVID-19. The sequencing sample was made of peripheral blood.

The CDR3 is CASSSDRAAGELFF. The CDR3 bases are TGTGCCAGCTCATCGGACAGGGCGGCCGGGGAGCTGTTTTTT. The chain joins TRBV18 to TRBJ2-2; 8 nucleotides align to TRBD1. CDR1 is KGHSH, CDR2 LQKENI, per germline. The length of the CDR3 is 14 residues. V dropped 5 bases and J dropped 6; count of bases not matched to a gene: 5.